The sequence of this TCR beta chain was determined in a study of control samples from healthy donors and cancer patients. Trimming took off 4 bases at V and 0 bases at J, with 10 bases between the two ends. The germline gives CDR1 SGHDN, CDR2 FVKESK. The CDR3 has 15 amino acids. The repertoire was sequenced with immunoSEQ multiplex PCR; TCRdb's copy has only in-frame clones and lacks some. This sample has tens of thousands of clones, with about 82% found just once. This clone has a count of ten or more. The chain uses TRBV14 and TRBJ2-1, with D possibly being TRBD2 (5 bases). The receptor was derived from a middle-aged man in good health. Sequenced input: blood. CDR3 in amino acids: CASSREHSSYNEQFF. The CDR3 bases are TGTGCCAGCAGCCGGGAGCACAGCTCCTACAATGAGCAGTTCTTC.